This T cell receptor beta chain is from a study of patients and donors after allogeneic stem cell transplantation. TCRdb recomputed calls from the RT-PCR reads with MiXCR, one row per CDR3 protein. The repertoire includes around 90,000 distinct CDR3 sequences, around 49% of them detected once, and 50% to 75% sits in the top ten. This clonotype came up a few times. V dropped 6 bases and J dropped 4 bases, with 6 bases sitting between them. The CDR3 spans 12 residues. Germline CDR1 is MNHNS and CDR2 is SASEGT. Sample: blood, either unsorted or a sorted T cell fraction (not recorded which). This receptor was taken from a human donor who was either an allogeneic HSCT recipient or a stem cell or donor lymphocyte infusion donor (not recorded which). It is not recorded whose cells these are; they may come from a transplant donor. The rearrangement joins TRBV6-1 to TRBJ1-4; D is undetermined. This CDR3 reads CASRRVNEKLFF. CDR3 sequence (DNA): TGTGCCAGCAGACGGGTTAATGAAAAACTGTTTTTT.